These T cell receptor beta chains were read from a single sample in a study of T cell changes during pregnancy in multiple sclerosis. Profiled with immunoSEQ multiplex PCR; TCRdb holds only in-frame clones, not every one. The data contain around 44,000 clones, 85% to 95% of them seen just once; the ten biggest clones take up 7.5% to 10%. Specimen: CD8+ T cells from peripheral blood mononuclear cells, collected in the third trimester of pregnancy. The origin of the receptors is a female donor with multiple sclerosis, enrolled in a pregnancy study. The CDR3 runs from the conserved cysteine through the conserved F or W. Each record gives: V gene, J gene, CDR3 protein.

V: TRBV2; J: TRBJ2-3; CDR3: CATTGTEVTDTQYF
V: TRBV11-2; J: TRBJ1-4; CDR3: CASSQGRPNEKLFF
V: TRBV11-2; J: TRBJ1-1; CDR3: CASSHWTGNTEAFF
V: TRBV27; J: TRBJ1-5; CDR3: CASGQNSFYSNQPQHF
V: TRBV27; J: TRBJ2-2; CDR3: CASTDLGGTGELFF
V: TRBV19; J: TRBJ2-6; CDR3: CASSLAAAGANVLTF
V: TRBV19; J: TRBJ2-7; CDR3: CASSIGQGSSYEQYF
V: TRBV25-1; J: TRBJ2-7; CDR3: CASSDRSGRASEQYF
V: TRBV9; J: TRBJ2-7; CDR3: CASSRGSSYEQYF
V: TRBV2; J: TRBJ2-3; CDR3: CAIRRRESGTDTQYF
V: TRBV7-8; J: TRBJ2-1; CDR3: CASSLIRPGLADEQFF